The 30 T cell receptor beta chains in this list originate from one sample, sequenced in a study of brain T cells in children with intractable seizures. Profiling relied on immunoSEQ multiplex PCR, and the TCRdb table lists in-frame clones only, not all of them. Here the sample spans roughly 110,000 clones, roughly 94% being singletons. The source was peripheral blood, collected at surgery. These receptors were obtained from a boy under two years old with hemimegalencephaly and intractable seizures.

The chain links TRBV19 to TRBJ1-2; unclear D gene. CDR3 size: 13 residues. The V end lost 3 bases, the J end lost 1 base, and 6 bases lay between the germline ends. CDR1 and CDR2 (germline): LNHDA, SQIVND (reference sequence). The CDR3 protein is CASSMGINYGYTF. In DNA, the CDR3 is TGTGCCAGTAGTATGGGGATTAACTATGGCTACACCTTC.

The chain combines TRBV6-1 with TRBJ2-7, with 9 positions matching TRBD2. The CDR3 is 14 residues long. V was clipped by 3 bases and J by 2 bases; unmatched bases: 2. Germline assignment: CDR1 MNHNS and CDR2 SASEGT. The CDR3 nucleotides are TGTGCCAGCAGTGACGCGGGAGGGGCCTACGAGCAGTACTTC. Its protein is CASSDAGGAYEQYF.

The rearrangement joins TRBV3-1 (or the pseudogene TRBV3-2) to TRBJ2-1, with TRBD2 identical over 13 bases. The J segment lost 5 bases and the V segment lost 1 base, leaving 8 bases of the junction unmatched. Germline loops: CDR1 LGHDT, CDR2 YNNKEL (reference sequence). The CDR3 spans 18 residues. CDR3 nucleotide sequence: TGTGCCAGCAGCCAAGTACTAGCGGGAGGGCCTTTTAACAATGAGCAGTTCTTC. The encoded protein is CASSQVLAGGPFNNEQFF.

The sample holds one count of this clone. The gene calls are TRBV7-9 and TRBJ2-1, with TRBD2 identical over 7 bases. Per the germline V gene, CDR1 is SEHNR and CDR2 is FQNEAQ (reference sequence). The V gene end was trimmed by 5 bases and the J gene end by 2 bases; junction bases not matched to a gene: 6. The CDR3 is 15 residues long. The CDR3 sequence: CASSRGEGTYNEQFF. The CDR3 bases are TGTGCCAGCAGCCGAGGGGAGGGGACCTACAATGAGCAGTTCTTC.

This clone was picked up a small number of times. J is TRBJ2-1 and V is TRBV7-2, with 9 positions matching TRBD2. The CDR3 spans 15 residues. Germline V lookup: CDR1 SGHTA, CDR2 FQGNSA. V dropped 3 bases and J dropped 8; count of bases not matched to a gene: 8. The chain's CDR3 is CASSFFVSGGDEQFF. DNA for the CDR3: TGTGCCAGCAGCTTTTTTGTTAGCGGGGGCGATGAGCAGTTCTTC.

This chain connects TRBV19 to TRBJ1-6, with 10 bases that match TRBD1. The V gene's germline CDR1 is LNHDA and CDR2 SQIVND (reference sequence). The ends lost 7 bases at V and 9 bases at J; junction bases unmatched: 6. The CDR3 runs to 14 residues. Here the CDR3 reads CASIETGGVSPLHF. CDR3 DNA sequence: TGTGCCAGTATAGAGACAGGGGGCGTTTCACCCCTCCACTTT.

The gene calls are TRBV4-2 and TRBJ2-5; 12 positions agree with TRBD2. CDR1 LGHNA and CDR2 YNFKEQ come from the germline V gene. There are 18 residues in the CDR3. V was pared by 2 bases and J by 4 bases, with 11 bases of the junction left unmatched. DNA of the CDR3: TGTGCCAGCAGCCAATCTCTACTAGCGGGAGGTGGTTTAGAGACCCAGTACTTC. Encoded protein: CASSQSLLAGGGLETQYF.

CDR3 nucleotides: TGTGCCAGCAGCTTGGCTTGGGGACCCTACGAGCAGTACTTC. Translating it yields CASSLAWGPYEQYF. The chain uses TRBV5-4 and TRBJ2-7; D assignment may be TRBD1 or TRBD2 (5 bases each). CDR1 SGHNT and CDR2 YYREEE come from the germline V gene (reference sequence). V was clipped by 0 bases and J by 2 bases, with 9 bases between them. This CDR3 has 14 residues.

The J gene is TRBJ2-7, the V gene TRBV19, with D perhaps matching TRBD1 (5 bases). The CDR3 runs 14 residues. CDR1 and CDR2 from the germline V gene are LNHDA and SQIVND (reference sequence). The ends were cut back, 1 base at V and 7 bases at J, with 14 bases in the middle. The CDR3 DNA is TGTGCCAGTAGTATAGGCTACAGGACCTGGGAGCAGTACTTC. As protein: CASSIGYRTWEQYF.

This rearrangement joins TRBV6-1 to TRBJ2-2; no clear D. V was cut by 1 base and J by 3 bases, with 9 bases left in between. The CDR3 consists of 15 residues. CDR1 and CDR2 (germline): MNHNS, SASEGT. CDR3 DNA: TGTGCCAGCAGTGAAGGGTTCGCCCACACCGGGGAGCTGTTTTTT. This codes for CASSEGFAHTGELFF.

CDR3 loop: CASSSEHGELFF. In DNA, the CDR3 is TGTGCCAGCAGCAGTGAGCACGGGGAGCTGTTTTTT. This chain links TRBV6-2 or TRBV6-3 with TRBJ2-2; D remains ambiguous. CDR3 length: 12 residues. CDR1 is MNHEY, CDR2 SVGEGT, per germline. The V gene lost 6 bases and the J gene lost 7 bases, with 9 bases spanning the gap.

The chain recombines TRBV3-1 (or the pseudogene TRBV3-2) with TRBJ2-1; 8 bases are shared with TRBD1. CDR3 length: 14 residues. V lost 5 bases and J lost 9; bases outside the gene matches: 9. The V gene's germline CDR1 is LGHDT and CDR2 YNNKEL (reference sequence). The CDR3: CASSSDRAWGEQFF. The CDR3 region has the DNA TGTGCCAGCAGCTCGGACAGGGCCTGGGGTGAGCAGTTCTTC.

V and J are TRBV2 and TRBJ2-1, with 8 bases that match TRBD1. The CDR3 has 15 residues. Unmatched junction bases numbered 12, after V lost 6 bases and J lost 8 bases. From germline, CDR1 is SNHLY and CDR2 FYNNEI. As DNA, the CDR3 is TGTGCCAGCAGGAAGGAGACAGGGGCCGGGGATGAGCAGTTCTTC. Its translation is CASRKETGAGDEQFF.

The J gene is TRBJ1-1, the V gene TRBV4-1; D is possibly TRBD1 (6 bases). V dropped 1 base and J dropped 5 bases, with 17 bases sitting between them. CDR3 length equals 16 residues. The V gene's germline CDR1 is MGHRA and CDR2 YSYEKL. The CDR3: CASSQGTAGAGTEAFF. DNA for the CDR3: TGCGCCAGCAGCCAAGGGACTGCGGGGGCCGGAACTGAAGCTTTCTTT.

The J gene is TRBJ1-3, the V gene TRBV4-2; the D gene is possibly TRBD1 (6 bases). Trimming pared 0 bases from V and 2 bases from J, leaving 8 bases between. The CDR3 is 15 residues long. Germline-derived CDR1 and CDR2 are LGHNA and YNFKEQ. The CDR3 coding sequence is TGTGCCAGCAGCCAAGAGGACAGCCCTGGAAACACCATATATTTT. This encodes CASSQEDSPGNTIYF.

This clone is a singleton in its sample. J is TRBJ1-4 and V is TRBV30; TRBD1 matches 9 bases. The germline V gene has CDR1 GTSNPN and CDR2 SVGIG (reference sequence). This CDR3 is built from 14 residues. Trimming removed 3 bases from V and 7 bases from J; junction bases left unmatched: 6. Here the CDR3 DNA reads TGTGCCTGGAGCGCGGGACAGGGATCTGAAAAACTGTTTTTT. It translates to CAWSAGQGSEKLFF.

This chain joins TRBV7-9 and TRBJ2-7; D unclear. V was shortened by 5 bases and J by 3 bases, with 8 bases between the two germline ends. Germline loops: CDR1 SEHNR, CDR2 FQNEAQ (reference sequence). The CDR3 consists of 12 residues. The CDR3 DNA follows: TGTGCCAGCAGCCTGGCAAACTACGAGCAGTACTTC. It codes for CASSLANYEQYF.

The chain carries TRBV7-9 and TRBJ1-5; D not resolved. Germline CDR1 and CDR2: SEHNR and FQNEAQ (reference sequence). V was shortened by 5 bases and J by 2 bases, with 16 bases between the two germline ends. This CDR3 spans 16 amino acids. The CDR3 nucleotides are TGTGCCAGCAGCCGCACCCAAGGATATGGCAATCAGCCCCAGCATTTT. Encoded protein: CASSRTQGYGNQPQHF.

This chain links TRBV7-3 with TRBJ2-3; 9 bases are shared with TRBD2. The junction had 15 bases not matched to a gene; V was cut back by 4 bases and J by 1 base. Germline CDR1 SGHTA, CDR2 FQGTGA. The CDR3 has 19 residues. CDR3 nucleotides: TGTGCCAGCAGCTCTTGGGGTAGGGCTCTAGCGGGACGCACAGATACGCAGTATTTT. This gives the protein CASSSWGRALAGRTDTQYF.

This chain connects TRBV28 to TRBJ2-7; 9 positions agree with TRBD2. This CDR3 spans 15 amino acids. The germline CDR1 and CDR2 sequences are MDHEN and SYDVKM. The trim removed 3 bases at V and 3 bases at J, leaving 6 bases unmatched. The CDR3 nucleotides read TGTGCCAGCAGTTTCTGGCTAGCGGGACTCTACGAGCAGTACTTC. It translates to CASSFWLAGLYEQYF.

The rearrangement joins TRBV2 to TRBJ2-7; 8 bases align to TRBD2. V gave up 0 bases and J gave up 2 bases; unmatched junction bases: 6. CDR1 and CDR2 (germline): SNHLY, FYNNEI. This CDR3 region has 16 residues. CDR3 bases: TGTGCCAGCAGTGAAGCTCGTAGCGGGATAACCTACGAGCAGTACTTC. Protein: CASSEARSGITYEQYF.

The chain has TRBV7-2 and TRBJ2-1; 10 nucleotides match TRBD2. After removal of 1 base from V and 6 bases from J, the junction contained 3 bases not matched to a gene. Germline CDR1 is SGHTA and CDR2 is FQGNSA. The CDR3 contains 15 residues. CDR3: CASSLGASGSNEQFF. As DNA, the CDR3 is TGTGCCAGCAGCTTAGGGGCTAGCGGGAGCAATGAGCAGTTCTTC.

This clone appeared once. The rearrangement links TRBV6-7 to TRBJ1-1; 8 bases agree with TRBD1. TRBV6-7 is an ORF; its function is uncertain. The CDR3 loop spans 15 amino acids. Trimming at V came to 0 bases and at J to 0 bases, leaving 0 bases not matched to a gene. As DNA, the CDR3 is TGTGCCAGCAGTTACTCACAGGGGGTGAACACTGAAGCTTTCTTT. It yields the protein CASSYSQGVNTEAFF.

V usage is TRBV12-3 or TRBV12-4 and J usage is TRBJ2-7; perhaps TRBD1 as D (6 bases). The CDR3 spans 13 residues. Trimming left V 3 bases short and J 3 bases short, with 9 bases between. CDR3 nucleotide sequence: TGTGCCAGCAGTTTTTTCAGGGGCTACGAGCAGTACTTC. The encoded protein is CASSFFRGYEQYF.

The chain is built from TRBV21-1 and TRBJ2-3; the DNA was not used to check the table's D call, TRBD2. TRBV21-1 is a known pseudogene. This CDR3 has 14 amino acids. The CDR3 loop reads CASSKDPCTDTQYF. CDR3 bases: TGTGCCAGCAGCAAAGATCCCTGCACAGATACGCAGTATTTT.

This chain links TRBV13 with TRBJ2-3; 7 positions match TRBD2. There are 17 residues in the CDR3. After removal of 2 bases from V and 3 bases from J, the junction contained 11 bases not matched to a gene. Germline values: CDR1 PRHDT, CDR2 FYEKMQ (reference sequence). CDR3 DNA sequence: TGTGCCAGCAGCTTAATTTCGTGGGAGGGCCCGACAGATACGCAGTATTTT. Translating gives CASSLISWEGPTDTQYF.

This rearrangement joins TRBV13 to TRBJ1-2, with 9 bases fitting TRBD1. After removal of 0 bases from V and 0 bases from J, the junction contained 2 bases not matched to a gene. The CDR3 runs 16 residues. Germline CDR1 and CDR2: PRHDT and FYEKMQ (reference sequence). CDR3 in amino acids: CASSLGDRGPNYGYTF. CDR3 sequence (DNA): TGTGCCAGCAGCTTAGGGGACAGGGGACCTAACTATGGCTACACCTTC. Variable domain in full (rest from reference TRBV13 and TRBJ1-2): AAGVIQSPRHLIKEKRETATLKCYPIPRHDTVYWYQQGPGQDPQFLISFYEKMQSDKGSIPDRFSAQQFSDYHSELNMSSLELGDSALYFCASSLGDRGPNYGYTFGSGTRLTVV.

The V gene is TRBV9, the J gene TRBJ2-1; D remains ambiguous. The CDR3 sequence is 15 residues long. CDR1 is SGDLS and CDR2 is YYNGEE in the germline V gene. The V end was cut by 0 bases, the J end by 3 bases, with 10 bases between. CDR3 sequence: CASSVEGMDYNEQFF. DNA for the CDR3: TGTGCCAGCAGCGTAGAAGGTATGGACTACAATGAGCAGTTCTTC.

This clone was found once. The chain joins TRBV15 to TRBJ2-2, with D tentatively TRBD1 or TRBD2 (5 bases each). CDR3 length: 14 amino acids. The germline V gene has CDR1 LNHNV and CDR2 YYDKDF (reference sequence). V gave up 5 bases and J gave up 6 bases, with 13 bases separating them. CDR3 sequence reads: CATSADLGAGELFF. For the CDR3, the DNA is TGTGCCACCAGCGCCGATCTGGGGGCCGGGGAGCTGTTTTTT.

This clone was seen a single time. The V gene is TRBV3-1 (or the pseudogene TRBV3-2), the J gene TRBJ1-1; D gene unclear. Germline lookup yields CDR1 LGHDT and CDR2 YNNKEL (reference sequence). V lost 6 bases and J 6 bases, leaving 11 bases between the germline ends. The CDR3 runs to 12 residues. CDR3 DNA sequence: TGTGCCAGCAGAGGCGAATTGGCTGAAGCTTTCTTT. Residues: CASRGELAEAFF.